The source of this T cell receptor (beta chain) is a study of T cell repertoires in cytomegalovirus infection. Overall study context: Public TCR beta signatures were indicative of both CMV infection and a matching HLA type.

From the reads, TCRdb called clonotypes with MiXCR, one entry per CDR3 protein. The table lists around 710,000 distinct CDR3 sequences, around 29% of them singletons. Trimming stripped 4 bases from V and 9 bases from J, with 31 bases between. The CDR3 loop spans 19 amino acids. Germline CDR1 reads MNHEY; CDR2 reads SVGEGT. Findings and caveats of the study: Predominance within the ex vivo response was attributable to HLA-C-restricted CMV-specific TCR beta clonotypes.

In regard to this clonotype: Its antigen is not identified.

The TCR sequence derives from a human donor in good health (CMV status not recorded). Some clones in this sample may be carry-over from other donors' samples. The genes are TRBV6-2 or TRBV6-3 and TRBJ2-1; possibly TRBD1 or TRBD2 for D (5 bases each). The sequences come from cultured CD8+ T cells from PBMCs, collected from culture after CMV antigen stimulation. CDR3 loop: CASSFRDGLYVRDLGEQFF. CDR3 DNA sequence: TGTGCCAGCAGTTTCCGGGACGGATTGTACGTGCGCGATCTAGGTGAGCAGTTCTTC.